A single sample gave rise to the 15 T cell receptor beta chains below, sequenced in a study of T-cell memory formation after mild COVID-19. TCRdb re-called the 5' RACE reads with MiXCR, one entry per CDR3 protein. The table lists around 250,000 distinct CDR3 sequences, 7.5% to 10% of them singletons. Sample: PBMCs or a T cell subset sorted from them (not recorded which). The receptors originated from a man aged 18 to 30 who had mild COVID-19 (a few samples of this study predate the infection). Cell type and time point are not known.

This clonotype occurred a few times. The chain employs TRBV20-1 and TRBJ2-3; D call uncertain. The CDR3 extends over 10 amino acids. Germline V gene data show CDR1 as DFQATT and CDR2 as SNEGSKA (reference sequence). Between the trimmed V and J ends, which lost 5 bases and 4 bases, there was a span of 4 bases. The CDR3 region is CSAGPDTQYF. In nucleotides, the CDR3 is TGCAGTGCTGGCCCAGATACGCAGTATTTT.

This chain connects TRBV3-1 to TRBJ1-2; TRBD1 is a possible D gene (6 bases). Germline assignment: CDR1 LGHDT and CDR2 YNNKEL (reference sequence). The ends were cut back, 3 bases at V and 4 bases at J, with 9 bases in the middle. The CDR3 covers 13 residues. CDR3 in amino acids: CASSQGGVYGYTF. CDR3 nucleotides: TGTGCCAGCAGCCAGGGGGGCGTCTATGGCTACACCTTC.

This clonotype was observed a few times. This chain joins TRBV18 and TRBJ1-1; D is possibly TRBD1 (5 bases). Trimming took off 3 bases at V and 6 bases at J, with 14 bases between the two ends. Germline CDR1 is KGHSH and CDR2 is LQKENI. The CDR3 consists of 14 residues. The CDR3 DNA follows: TGTGCCAGCTCACCGGGGACCACTTACCCTGAAGCTTTCTTT. It translates to CASSPGTTYPEAFF.

The chain carries TRBV4-1 and TRBJ2-7; D is unresolved. V lost 0 bases and J 1 base, leaving 13 bases between the germline ends. Germline CDR1 MGHRA, CDR2 YSYEKL. CDR3 length: 16 amino acids. CDR3 bases: TGCGCCAGCAGCCAAGACTTCGGCCCTGGGTCCTACGAGCAGTACGTC. Its protein product is CASSQDFGPGSYEQYV.

This clonotype was counted ten times or more. The chain links TRBV6-4 to TRBJ2-1, with no clear D. Germline lookup yields CDR1 MRHNA and CDR2 SNTAGT. The CDR3 is 12 residues long. V lost 2 bases, J lost 9 bases, and 8 bases lay in between. CDR3 nucleotides: TGTGCCAGCAGTGACAATAGACGTGAGCAGTTCTTC. Protein product: CASSDNRREQFF.

This clonotype was observed many times. The V call is TRBV20-1, the J call TRBJ1-2; D ambiguous. The CDR3 length is 16 residues. V lost 3 bases and J lost 4, with 21 bases in between. Germline loops: CDR1 DFQATT, CDR2 SNEGSKA (reference sequence). CDR3 nucleotides: TGCAGTGCTAGCACCCAGAGGAGAGGAGTCGGCTATGGCTACACCTTC. Its protein is CSASTQRRGVGYGYTF.

This clonotype was observed a few times. The chain uses TRBV20-1 and TRBJ2-4, with D maybe TRBD2 (6 bases). CDR3 length: 17 amino acids. The V gene's germline CDR1 is DFQATT and CDR2 SNEGSKA (reference sequence). The V end lost 6 bases, the J end lost 0 bases, and 21 bases lay between the germline ends. The CDR3: CSATVRGGAVAKNIQYF. CDR3 nucleotides: TGCAGTGCCACCGTGAGGGGCGGGGCGGTAGCCAAAAACATTCAGTACTTC.

The chain carries TRBV6-6 and TRBJ1-2, with D uncertain. In germline, CDR1 is MNHNY, CDR2 SVGAGI (reference sequence). This CDR3 region has 14 residues. V was cut by 6 bases and J by 0 bases, with 11 bases left in between. This chain's CDR3 is CASRPPRTNYGYTF. DNA for the CDR3: TGTGCCAGCAGACCCCCCCGGACTAACTATGGCTACACCTTC.

In this sample, this clonotype turned up a few times. The rearrangement uses TRBV11-3 and TRBJ2-2; D possibly uses TRBD1 or TRBD2 (6 bases each). With 2 bases removed from V and 6 bases from J, the gap between germline ends came to 10 bases. Germline V gene lookup returns CDR1 SGHNT and CDR2 YENEEA. CDR3 length: 14 amino acids. The CDR3 loop reads CASSLHREAGELFF. As DNA, the CDR3 is TGTGCCAGCAGCTTACACAGGGAGGCCGGGGAGCTGTTTTTT.

This sequence joins TRBV10-3 and TRBJ2-3; TRBD1 aligns across 7 bases. CDR3 length: 14 amino acids. Germline V CDR1 and CDR2: ENHRY, SYGVKD. Trimming removed 8 bases from V and 0 bases from J; junction bases left unmatched: 5. The CDR3 sequence: CAIHRDRSTDTQYF. Here the CDR3 DNA reads TGTGCCATCCACCGGGACAGAAGCACAGATACGCAGTATTTT.

This clonotype was counted a few times. The chain links TRBV12-3 or TRBV12-4 to TRBJ2-2; 8 bases map to TRBD1. CDR3 length: 15 amino acids. V shed 3 bases, J shed 8 bases, and the junction held 8 bases outside the gene matches. CDR3 coding DNA: TGTGCCAGCAGTTTGGACAGGGCTGGAATGGGGGAGCTGTTTTTT. Translation gives CASSLDRAGMGELFF.

The chain has TRBV6-2 or TRBV6-3 and TRBJ1-1, with D possibly being TRBD1 (5 bases). Trimming took off 6 bases at V and 5 bases at J, with 16 bases between the two ends. Germline V lookup: CDR1 MNHEY, CDR2 SVGEGT. CDR3 size: 14 residues. The CDR3 DNA reads TGTGCCAGCAGACTCAGGGACGAATGGACTGAAGCTTTCTTT. It is translated as CASRLRDEWTEAFF.

The V gene is TRBV7-2, the J gene TRBJ2-7, with 8 bases identical to TRBD2. The CDR3 loop spans 13 amino acids. Unmatched junction bases numbered 8, after V lost 3 bases and J lost 10 bases. The V gene's germline CDR1 is SGHTA and CDR2 FQGNSA. The CDR3 sequence: CASSFDGGARQYV. CDR3 in DNA: TGTGCCAGCAGCTTCGACGGGGGGGCGCGTCAGTACGTC.

This clonotype was picked up many times. The chain combines TRBV18 with TRBJ2-7, with TRBD1 matching 9 bases. J gave up 3 bases and V 5 bases, and 5 bases lay outside the gene matches. The germline gives CDR1 KGHSH, CDR2 LQKENI. The CDR3 consists of 14 residues. The CDR3 DNA reads TGTGCCAGCTCATCCGGGACAGGGAGCTACGAGCAGTACTTC. Its protein product is CASSSGTGSYEQYF.

This chain joins TRBV7-6 and TRBJ2-7, with TRBD2 matching 11 bases. Germline V CDR1 and CDR2: SGHVS, FNYEAQ. With 2 bases clipped from V and 3 bases from J, the junction kept 9 bases outside the gene matches. There are 17 residues in the CDR3. The CDR3 bases are TGTGCCAGCAGCTTAAAGCTAGCGGGGGGCCTTAACTACGAGCAGTACTTC. It is translated as CASSLKLAGGLNYEQYF. Together with reference TRBV7-6 and TRBJ2-7, the CDR3 gives the full variable domain: GAGVSQSPRYKVTKRGQDVALRCDPISGHVSLYWYRQALGQGPEFLTYFNYEAQQDKSGLPNDRFSAERPEGSISTLTIQRTEQRDSAMYRCASSLKLAGGLNYEQYFGPGTRLTVT.